These T cell receptor beta chains were read from a single sample in a study of patients and donors after allogeneic stem cell transplantation. TCRdb independently ran MiXCR on the RT-PCR reads; one entry per CDR3 protein. The sample has about a million distinct CDR3 sequences; roughly 18% are singletons. Sequenced sample: blood, either unsorted or a sorted T cell fraction (not recorded which). These receptors were collected from a human donor who was either an allogeneic HSCT recipient or a stem cell or donor lymphocyte infusion donor (not recorded which). It is not recorded whose cells these are; they may come from a transplant donor. Both conserved end residues are trimmed from each CDR3. Fields, in order: V gene, CDR3 length, J gene, CDR3 protein.

v_gene: TRBV7-8
len: 13
j_gene: TRBJ2-7
CDR3aa: ASSLSDRVVYEQY

v_gene: TRBV10-3
len: 13
j_gene: TRBJ1-2
CDR3aa: AISESKRPSYGYT

v_gene: TRBV2
len: 11
j_gene: TRBJ1-2
CDR3aa: ASSEALPGDYT

v_gene: TRBV12-3/TRBV12-4
len: 12
j_gene: TRBJ1-1
CDR3aa: ASSSQGVSTEAF

v_gene: TRBV28
len: 11
j_gene: TRBJ1-4
CDR3aa: AGSRARGEKLF

v_gene: TRBV12-3/TRBV12-4
len: 14
j_gene: TRBJ2-1
CDR3aa: ASSGSGRVSYNEQF

v_gene: TRBV29-1
len: 12
j_gene: TRBJ1-2
CDR3aa: SVAGTGGNYGYT

v_gene: TRBV5-1
len: 14
j_gene: TRBJ2-7
CDR3aa: ASSFGPGTALYEQY

v_gene: TRBV30
len: 11
j_gene: TRBJ2-7
CDR3aa: AWSYSGPYEQY

v_gene: TRBV12-3/TRBV12-4
len: 13
j_gene: TRBJ1-1
CDR3aa: ASSLVAGANLEAF

v_gene: TRBV12-3/TRBV12-4
len: 12
j_gene: TRBJ1-1
CDR3aa: ASSLQGDRTEAF

v_gene: TRBV9
len: 13
j_gene: TRBJ1-1
CDR3aa: ASSVVGGLGTEAF

v_gene: TRBV30
len: 11
j_gene: TRBJ1-2
CDR3aa: AWSSQGYYGYT

v_gene: TRBV5-1
len: 13
j_gene: TRBJ2-1
CDR3aa: ASSLVVPRYNEQF

v_gene: TRBV20-1
len: 13
j_gene: TRBJ2-3
CDR3aa: SAKGSGRITDTQY

v_gene: TRBV30
len: 10
j_gene: TRBJ2-3
CDR3aa: AWTPKVETQY

v_gene: TRBV6-4
len: 12
j_gene: TRBJ1-1
CDR3aa: ASSEADSNTEAF

v_gene: TRBV6-1
len: 12
j_gene: TRBJ1-2
CDR3aa: ASSPLQGGYGYT

v_gene: TRBV12-3/TRBV12-4
len: 11
j_gene: TRBJ2-5
CDR3aa: ASSPTHQETQY

v_gene: TRBV6-1
len: 13
j_gene: TRBJ2-7
CDR3aa: ASSENSQYGYEQY

v_gene: TRBV12-3/TRBV12-4
len: 11
j_gene: TRBJ2-1
CDR3aa: ASSSSKAGEQF

v_gene: TRBV6-2/TRBV6-3
len: 12
j_gene: TRBJ2-1
CDR3aa: ASSRLAGVAEQF

v_gene: TRBV20-1
len: 15
j_gene: TRBJ1-5
CDR3aa: SARDMDRGAPNQPQH

v_gene: TRBV29-1
len: 11
j_gene: TRBJ2-1
CDR3aa: SVEDLKGNEQF

v_gene: TRBV7-3
len: 14
j_gene: TRBJ2-3
CDR3aa: ASSSDLWGTTDTQY

v_gene: TRBV10-3
len: 16
j_gene: TRBJ2-2
CDR3aa: ANEHRGPSLGNSGELF

v_gene: TRBV6-1
len: 15
j_gene: TRBJ1-2
CDR3aa: ASRGPTWTGLDYGYT

v_gene: TRBV12-3/TRBV12-4
len: 11
j_gene: TRBJ2-1
CDR3aa: ASSLEGPGEQF

v_gene: TRBV20-1
len: 9
j_gene: TRBJ2-1
CDR3aa: SAIYYNEQF

v_gene: TRBV20-1
len: 12
j_gene: TRBJ1-1
CDR3aa: SARDRLGVAEAF

v_gene: TRBV7-8
len: 13
j_gene: TRBJ1-5
CDR3aa: ASSPKTGFAQPQH

v_gene: TRBV29-1
len: 11
j_gene: TRBJ2-3
CDR3aa: SVELAGLDTQY

v_gene: TRBV9
len: 12
j_gene: TRBJ1-1
CDR3aa: ASSEGGSNTEAF

v_gene: TRBV20-1
len: 12
j_gene: TRBJ1-2
CDR3aa: SATKSLTPKGYT

v_gene: TRBV5-1
len: 11
j_gene: TRBJ2-2
CDR3aa: ASSVLGAGELF

v_gene: TRBV11-3
len: 11
j_gene: TRBJ1-2
CDR3aa: ASSAGRVGGYT

v_gene: TRBV12-3/TRBV12-4
len: 14
j_gene: TRBJ1-2
CDR3aa: ASSKRTGGVIYGYT

v_gene: TRBV10-3
len: 12
j_gene: TRBJ2-7
CDR3aa: ATLKTYSSYEQY

v_gene: TRBV7-9
len: 13
j_gene: TRBJ2-5
CDR3aa: ASSLIAGVRETQY

v_gene: TRBV29-1
len: 11
j_gene: TRBJ2-3
CDR3aa: SVEKGVSDTQY

v_gene: TRBV20-1
len: 12
j_gene: TRBJ1-2
CDR3aa: SARDTGSDYGYT

v_gene: TRBV12-3/TRBV12-4
len: 14
j_gene: TRBJ2-2
CDR3aa: ASRAGTGGGTGELF

v_gene: TRBV12-3/TRBV12-4
len: 12
j_gene: TRBJ1-2
CDR3aa: ASSLGGQGTSYT

v_gene: TRBV18
len: 14
j_gene: TRBJ2-3
CDR3aa: ASSPVLAPITDTQY

v_gene: TRBV5-5
len: 12
j_gene: TRBJ2-3
CDR3aa: ASRWNRHTDTQY

v_gene: TRBV20-1
len: 12
j_gene: TRBJ1-5
CDR3aa: SARVWPFNQPQH